This T cell receptor beta chain is from a study of OX40 agonist ivuxolimab in advanced cancers. Findings and limits, study-wide: In CD8+ T cells, expanded clones were on average more numerous than in CD4+.

Assay used: immunoSEQ multiplex PCR; TCRdb lists only in-frame clones, some missing. Found here are 35,000 to 45,000 clones, 82% of them singletons; the top ten hold approximately 25%. This clone came up once. Its antigen remains unknown. The sequence was obtained from an adult with an advanced solid tumor such as melanoma, head and neck, liver or kidney cancer. Sequences were derived from CD4+ or CD8+ T cells sorted from blood, sampled in a trial of the OX40 agonist ivuxolimab.

CDR3 DNA sequence: TGTGCCAGCGATGAGTTCAGCAATCAGCCCCAGCATTTT. Amino acids: CASDEFSNQPQHF. The V gene is TRBV6-6, the J gene TRBJ1-5; D is unresolved. V lost 8 bases and J 1 base, leaving 9 bases between the germline ends. The CDR3 contains 13 residues. The germline CDR1 and CDR2 sequences are MNHNY and SVGAGI (reference sequence).